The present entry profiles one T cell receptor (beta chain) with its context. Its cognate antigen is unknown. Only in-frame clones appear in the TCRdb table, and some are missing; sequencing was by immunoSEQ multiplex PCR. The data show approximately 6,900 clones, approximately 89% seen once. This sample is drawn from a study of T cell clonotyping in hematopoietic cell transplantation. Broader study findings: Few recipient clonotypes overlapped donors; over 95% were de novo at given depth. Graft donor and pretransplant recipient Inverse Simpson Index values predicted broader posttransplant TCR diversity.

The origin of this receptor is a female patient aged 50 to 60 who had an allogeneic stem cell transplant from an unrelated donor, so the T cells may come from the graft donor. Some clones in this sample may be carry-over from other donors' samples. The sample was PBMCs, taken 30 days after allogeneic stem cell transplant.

In nucleotides, the CDR3 is TGCGCCAGCAGCCAAGTATGGACACCCCTTTCCCCCGGGGAGCTGTTTTTT. Its translation: CASSQVWTPLSPGELFF. The rearrangement joins TRBV4-3 to TRBJ2-2; maybe TRBD1 (5 bases). The CDR3 consists of 17 residues. Germline V gives CDR1 LGHNA, CDR2 YSLEER. Trimming stripped 1 base from V and 6 bases from J, with 18 bases between.